The source of this T cell receptor (beta chain) is a study of spatial heterogeneity in lung cancer. Study as a whole: At a median of roughly two years after resection, follow-up PBMC samples were sequenced when available. General observations from the study: Whereas they appeared in blood less at follow-up, ubiquitous expanded tumor TCRs appeared there more at resection.

On each TCR cDNA molecule, a unique molecular identifier was present. One entry per CDR3 protein, called by TCRdb with MiXCR from the 5' RACE reads. The sample holds about 43,000 distinct CDR3 sequences, 22% seen once. Time point specified: blood at routine non-recurrence follow-up after resection. Material for sequencing was whole RNA from tumor, nontumor lung or frozen PBMC, left unsorted. This clonotype occurred many times. Antigen: not known. The specimen was PBMCs, collected at follow-up. The clonotype was recovered from a female donor with early-stage non-small cell lung cancer.

The CDR3 reads CASSLAPNGYEQYF. DNA for the CDR3: TGTGCCAGCAGCTTAGCCCCGAACGGCTACGAGCAGTACTTC. V is TRBV7-2 and J is TRBJ2-7; D gene uncertain. Germline V gives CDR1 SGHTA, CDR2 FQGNSA. V shed 0 bases and J shed 3 bases, with 9 bases lying between them. This CDR3 has 14 amino acids.